What follows describes a single TCR beta chain. The data derive from a study of molecular identifiers for immune sequencing clone quantification. MiXCR was run by TCRdb on the PCR reads, yielding one entry per CDR3 protein. This sample carries 75,000 to 95,000 distinct CDR3 sequences, approximately 25% of them seen once, and the ten largest clones take about 0.8%. The sequence came from a human donor in good health. Some libraries in this study had Jurkat cell RNA spiked in. Sequenced sample: naive CD8+ T cells from blood, with Jurkat cell RNA spiked in. Regarding subset: FACS-sorted CD8+CD4-CCR7+CD45RA+ naive T cells.

CDR3 in DNA: TGTGCCAGCAGCTTAGACTCCACGGGGGGCCTCGTTAGCACAGATACGCAGTATTTT. This codes for CASSLDSTGGLVSTDTQYF. The gene calls are TRBV11-2 and TRBJ2-3; tentatively, D is TRBD2 (7 bases). This CDR3 spans 19 amino acids. Germline CDR1 SGHAT, CDR2 FQNNGV. The V end lost 0 bases, the J end lost 0 bases, and 19 bases lay between the germline ends.